This T cell receptor (beta chain) derives from a study of cytomegalovirus exposure and HLA in healthy donors. Study findings and constraints: Because they were indistinguishable, some V segments, including TRBV6-2 and TRBV6-3, were excluded.

The CDR3 totals 14 residues. Trimming left V 2 bases short and J 10 bases short, with 12 bases between. Germline-derived CDR1 and CDR2 are SEHNR and FQNEAQ (reference sequence). Primers: 60 Vbeta forward and 13 Jbeta reverse. Measured with immunoSEQ multiplex PCR; TCRdb has only the in-frame clones, and not every one. The repertoire has around 150,000 clones, approximately 71% of them found once; the top ten carry more than 4%. This clone has just one count. Antigen unknown. The sequenced sample consisted of PBMCs. This clonotype originated in a male donor in good health and CMV-seronegative. The chain employs TRBV7-9 and TRBJ1-6, with a tentative D call TRBD1 (5 bases). CDR3 sequence reads: CASSLLTDTSPLHF. The DNA for the CDR3 is TGTGCCAGCAGCTTACTGACAGATACGTCACCCCTCCACTTT.